Listed here are 10 T cell receptor beta chains from one sample, sequenced in a study of blood T cell repertoires in COVID-19. TCRdb's table, derived via immunoSEQ multiplex PCR, lists solely in-frame clones and lacks some. The sample has approximately 120,000 clones; approximately 90% are singletons. The sample consisted of peripheral blood. The receptor set was obtained from a woman over 75 with acute or convalescent COVID-19.

This clone was picked up a small number of times. The chain links TRBV29-1 to TRBJ2-7, with 10 bases lining up with TRBD1. This CDR3 contains 14 residues. Germline CDR1 and CDR2: SQVTM and ANQGSEA. V lost 6 bases and J lost 6; bases outside the gene matches: 11. The CDR3 region has the DNA TGCAGCGTCCGCACGAGTTGGACAGGGGGCGAGCAGTACTTC. It translates to CSVRTSWTGGEQYF.

This clone was found once. The rearrangement links TRBV27 to TRBJ2-5; D ambiguous. V was shortened by 3 bases and J by 2 bases, with 10 bases between the two germline ends. CDR3 length: 14 amino acids. The germline V gene encodes CDR1 MNHEY and CDR2 SMNVEV (reference sequence). CDR3 DNA sequence: TGTGCCAGCAGTTTCGGTCCCGTTCAAGAGACCCAGTACTTC. Encoded protein: CASSFGPVQETQYF.

As to this clone: An end of the junction differs from the germline gene, which may be a read error. This chain joins TRBV6-1 and TRBJ1-1; 11 nucleotides align to TRBD1. The length of the CDR3 is 20 residues. Per the germline V gene, CDR1 is MNHNS and CDR2 is SASEGT. The CDR3: CASSATPTGTGGGKNPEAFF. The CDR3 DNA is TGTGCCAGCAGTGCCACTCCCACCGGGACAGGGGGTGGGAAGAACCCTGAAGCTTTCTTT.

The DNA of the CDR3 is TGTGCCAGCAGCTTAGACGGGGCGGGAAATAATTCACCCCTCCACTTT. Translated, it gives CASSLDGAGNNSPLHF. The chain joins TRBV7-2 to TRBJ1-6; D might be TRBD1 (5 bases). Trimming took off 1 base at V and 5 bases at J, with 12 bases between the two ends. Germline V gene sequence: CDR1 SGHTA, CDR2 FQGNSA. This CDR3 is built from 16 residues.

This rearrangement joins TRBV21-1 to TRBJ2-2; the table calls TRBD2, which could not be checked here. TRBV21-1 has pseudogene status. There are 21 residues in the CDR3. CDR3 region: CASSKVGRTSGPPGNTGELFF. CDR3 nucleotide sequence: TGTGCCAGCAGCAAAGTGGGTCGGACTAGCGGGCCTCCGGGGAACACCGGGGAGCTGTTTTTT.

This rearrangement joins TRBV4-1 to TRBJ2-7; D not certain. V lost 1 base, J lost 3 bases, and 10 bases lay in between. There are 14 residues in the CDR3. Germline V gene sequence: CDR1 MGHRA, CDR2 YSYEKL. The CDR3 protein is CASSQVLALYEQYF. The DNA for the CDR3 is TGCGCCAGCAGCCAAGTCTTGGCCCTCTACGAGCAGTACTTC.

The chain carries TRBV18 and TRBJ2-5; no firm D call. CDR1 KGHSH and CDR2 LQKENI come from the germline V gene. V gave up 3 bases and J gave up 5 bases, with 4 bases separating them. This CDR3 region has 11 residues. The CDR3 DNA reads as TGTGCCAGCTCACCGTCGGAGACCCAGTACTTC. Translated: CASSPSETQYF.

The chain employs TRBV10-3 and TRBJ2-5; 11 nucleotides line up with TRBD1. From germline, CDR1 is ENHRY and CDR2 SYGVKD. V was pared by 6 bases and J by 5 bases, with 8 bases of the junction left unmatched. The CDR3 sequence is 15 residues long. CDR3 amino acids: CAIRGPGTGGETQYF. In nucleotides, the CDR3 is TGTGCCATCAGAGGCCCCGGGACAGGGGGGGAGACCCAGTACTTC.

This chain connects TRBV7-2 to TRBJ2-5; TRBD2 agrees at 7 bases. Germline values: CDR1 SGHTA, CDR2 FQGNSA. The CDR3 extends over 13 amino acids. V shed 10 bases and J 4 bases; nucleotides not matched to a gene: 9. CDR3 DNA: TGTGCCACAAAGGGGCGGGAGAGAGAGACCCAGTACTTC. It encodes CATKGRERETQYF. Full variable domain (remainder filled in from reference TRBV7-2 and TRBJ2-5): GAGVSQSPSNKVTEKGKDVELRCDPISGHTALYWYRQSLGQGLEFLIYFQGNSAPDKSGLPSDRFSAERTGGSVSTLTIQRTQQEDSAVYLCATKGRERETQYFGPGTRLLVL.

Only a few counts were recorded for this clone. V usage is TRBV11-2 and J usage is TRBJ2-7; 10 nucleotides align to TRBD2. The CDR3 contains 15 residues. J lost 4 bases, V lost 5 bases, and 8 bases had no gene match. Germline-derived CDR1 and CDR2 are SGHAT and FQNNGV. The CDR3 nucleotides read TGTGCCAGCAGCCCTACTAGCGGGGTTCGATACGAGCAGTACTTC. This gives the protein CASSPTSGVRYEQYF. Variable domain in full (rest from reference TRBV11-2 and TRBJ2-7): EAGVAQSPRYKIIEKRQSVAFWCNPISGHATLYWYQQILGQGPKLLIQFQNNGVVDDSQLPKDRFSAERLKGVDSTLKIQPAKLEDSAVYLCASSPTSGVRYEQYFGPGTRLTVT.